A selection of T cell receptor beta chains follows, all from one sample in a study of T cell changes during pregnancy in multiple sclerosis. This table comes from immunoSEQ multiplex PCR, and its TCRdb copy is limited to in-frame clones, with some not included. Of 40,000 or so clones in the sample, over 80% were seen once. The specimen was CD8+ T cells from peripheral blood mononuclear cells, collected before pregnancy. The receptors originated from a female donor with multiple sclerosis, enrolled in a pregnancy study. Both conserved end residues are part of each CDR3. A D gene is named only where the DNA matches it firmly. Some rows have no size entry. The others give once, few or many, or a class for an expanded clone.

clone size,D gene,V gene,J gene,CDR3 DNA,CDR3 protein
.,TRBD2,TRBV14,TRBJ2-3,TGTGCCAGCCAGCGAACCGGGACTAGCGATACGCAGTATTTT,CASQRTGTSDTQYF
.,TRBD2,TRBV7-8,TRBJ2-1,TGTGCCAGCAGCCGGCGGACTAGCGGGAGCACAACCTACAATGAGCAGTTCTTC,CASSRRTSGSTTYNEQFF
.,TRBD1,TRBV7-8,TRBJ1-6,TGTGCCAGCAGCCCGAACAGGGGTCTTAATTCACCCCTCCACTTT,CASSPNRGLNSPLHF
.,.,TRBV7-8,TRBJ1-5,TGTGCCAGCAGCCTACAGCCGGGCCCCGGGGGCAATCAGCCCCAGCATTTT,CASSLQPGPGGNQPQHF
.,TRBD2,TRBV27,TRBJ2-2,TGTGCCAGCAGTACCCCTAGCGGGGGGGTTCCCGGGGAGCTGTTTTTT,CASSTPSGGVPGELFF
.,.,TRBV7-9,TRBJ1-1,TGTGCCAGCAGCCCAGGGGCGAACACTGAAGCTTTCTTT,CASSPGANTEAFF
.,.,TRBV5-4,TRBJ1-2,TGTGCCAGCAGCTTGGGAGGCGGGGGTGATGGCTACACCTTC,CASSLGGGGDGYTF
once,.,TRBV9,TRBJ2-1,TGTGCCAGCAGCGTAGTAGACTCGGCCAATGAGCAGTTCTTC,CASSVVDSANEQFF
.,.,TRBV7-6,TRBJ2-7,TGTGCCAGCAGCTTAAACAGGGACTACGAGCAGTACTTC,CASSLNRDYEQYF
.,TRBD1,TRBV13,TRBJ2-7,TGTGCCAGCAGCCCAGGGGACAGCACGAGCTCCTACGAGCAGTACTTC,CASSPGDSTSSYEQYF
.,.,TRBV30,TRBJ2-7,TGTGCCTGGAGTGCGGTACCTAGCTCCTACGAGCAGTACTTC,CAWSAVPSSYEQYF
once,.,TRBV15,TRBJ1-1,TGTGCCACCAGCTCACGGACAGACGGCACTGAAGCTTTCTTT,CATSSRTDGTEAFF
.,.,TRBV28,TRBJ2-5,TGTGCCAGCAGTCAACAGATTCCTCAAGAGACCCAGTACTTC,CASSQQIPQETQYF
.,.,TRBV27,TRBJ1-5,TGTGCCAGCAGTTTATCGCGGGGGAGCAATCAGCCCCAGCATTTT,CASSLSRGSNQPQHF
.,TRBD2,TRBV6-1,TRBJ2-3,TGTGCCAGCAGTGAAGGTCTAGCGGGAGGAACAGATACGCAGTATTTT,CASSEGLAGGTDTQYF
.,TRBD1,TRBV18,TRBJ2-3,TGTGCCAGCTCACCCCCGGGACAGGGGGCGCATGATACGCAGTATTTT,CASSPPGQGAHDTQYF
.,.,TRBV7-8,TRBJ2-7,TGTGCCAGCAGCTTAACACCCTACGAGCAGTACTTC,CASSLTPYEQYF
.,.,TRBV28,TRBJ2-7,TGTGCCAGCAGTCCGACAGGCAACTCCTACGAGCAGTACTTC,CASSPTGNSYEQYF
.,.,TRBV6-5,TRBJ1-5,TGTGCCAGCAGCATGGGAGGGCGGAATCAGCCCCAGCATTTT,CASSMGGRNQPQHF
.,.,TRBV27,TRBJ2-7,TGTGCCAGCAGTCGCAGCCTGGGGGGGGCGCGAGACGAGCAGTACTTC,CASSRSLGGARDEQYF